This T cell receptor beta chain comes out of a study of cytomegalovirus exposure and HLA in healthy donors. Study results and limitations: Three CMV-associated chains proved CMV antigen-specific in vitro. Sequencing likely generated an artifact that appeared as a cluster of highly shared sequence variants. In a later analysis, TCR beta V- and J-gene trimming was associated with a missense DCLRE1C variant.

With 60 Vbeta and 13 Jbeta primers, the PCR was carried out. Assay used: immunoSEQ multiplex PCR; TCRdb lists only in-frame clones, some missing. The sample holds roughly 100,000 clones; around four fifths are singletons and the top ten take 3.5% to 5%. As concerns this clone: No antigen is known for it.

CDR1 and CDR2 from the germline V gene are SEHNR and FQNEAQ (reference sequence). This CDR3 spans 15 amino acids. V shed 4 bases and J 2 bases; nucleotides not matched to a gene: 7. The sequenced material came from PBMCs. The sequence came from a man aged 35-49 years in good health and CMV-seronegative. The rearrangement joins TRBV7-9 to TRBJ1-2, with TRBD1 matching over 7 bases. CDR3 in DNA: TGTGCCAGCAGCTCACACAGGGGTGGGAACTATGGCTACACCTTC. This translates into CASSSHRGGNYGYTF.